Shown below are 21 T cell receptor beta chains from a single sample sequenced in a study of CD8 T cells in ankylosing spondylitis. Study findings and constraints: Within ankylosing spondylitis blood, a TCR beta motif made up of seven to nine highly homologous variants appeared to be characteristic.

TCRdb recomputed calls from the 5' RACE reads with MiXCR, one row per CDR3 protein. The sample has more than 250,000 distinct CDR3 sequences; roughly 8% are singletons. Antigen specificity for these receptors is unknown. The specimen was blood, either unsorted or a sorted T cell fraction (not recorded which). The source is a male donor with ankylosing spondylitis.

V gene TRBV20-1 combines with J gene TRBJ2-2; 11 bases map to TRBD2. Germline assignment: CDR1 DFQATT and CDR2 SNEGSKA (reference sequence). CDR3 length equals 17 residues. V lost 4 bases, J lost 5 bases, and 12 bases stayed unmatched. CDR3 DNA: TGCAGTGCTACGGGACTAGCGGCACTTAGGGGGACCGGGGAGCTGTTTTTT. Translation gives CSATGLAALRGTGELFF.

A remark on this clonotype: Germline and junction disagree at one end, which may indicate a read error. The chain recombines TRBV5-1 with TRBJ2-6, with D uncertain. Germline V gives CDR1 SGHRS, CDR2 YFSETQ. There are 14 residues in the CDR3. This CDR3 is CASSLGLSAKVLTF. CDR3 DNA sequence: TGCGCCAGCAGCTTGGGACTTAGTGCCAAGGTCCTGACTTTC. Supplemented by reference TRBV5-1 and TRBJ2-6, the full variable domain reads KAGVTQTPRYLIKTRGQQVTLSCSPISGHRSVSWYQQTPGQGLQFLFEYFSETQRNKGNFPGRFSGRQFSNSRSEMNVSTLELGDSALYLCASSLGLSAKVLTFGAGSRLTVL.

This clonotype showed up many times. This rearrangement joins TRBV7-9 to TRBJ2-1, with a possible D match to TRBD2 (6 bases). Germline V gene lookup returns CDR1 SEHNR and CDR2 FQNEAQ (reference sequence). The length of the CDR3 is 15 residues. With 5 bases removed from V and 6 bases from J, the gap between germline ends came to 17 bases. The DNA for the CDR3 is TGTGCCAGCAGCCCACTCCCCGCGCGGGGCAATGAGCAGTTCTTC. Its translation is CASSPLPARGNEQFF.

This rearrangement joins TRBV10-2 to TRBJ2-7; 11 bases line up with TRBD2. Germline CDR1 reads WSHSY; CDR2 reads SAAADI. J gave up 0 bases and V 3 bases, and 4 bases lay outside the gene matches. The CDR3 loop spans 16 amino acids. CDR3 DNA: TGCGCCAGCAGTGAAACTAGCGGGAGAAGCTCCTACGAGCAGTACTTC. It codes for CASSETSGRSSYEQYF.

The chain combines TRBV6-5 with TRBJ2-1; D not certain. The CDR3 consists of 16 residues. V lost 0 bases, J lost 5 bases, and 14 bases lay in between. Germline CDR1 MNHEY, CDR2 SVGAGI. The CDR3 coding sequence is TGTGCCAGCAGTTACTCGAGGTACGCCCCAAACAATGAGCAGTTCTTC. It is translated as CASSYSRYAPNNEQFF.

This clonotype came up once. The V call is TRBV28, the J call TRBJ1-5; the D is unclear. The V gene's germline CDR1 is MDHEN and CDR2 SYDVKM. V lost 4 bases to trimming and J lost 4 bases, with 8 bases between them. There are 13 residues in the CDR3. The CDR3 sequence: CASSSEFNQPQHF. The CDR3 DNA sequence: TGTGCCAGCAGTTCCGAGTTTAATCAGCCCCAGCATTTT.

CDR3 region: CSAGALTTIYF. DNA for the CDR3: TGCAGTGCTGGTGCCCTCACCACCATATATTTT. This chain joins TRBV20-1 and TRBJ1-3; no firm D call. Germline V CDR1 and CDR2: DFQATT, SNEGSKA (reference sequence). CDR3 length: 11 amino acids. Between the trimmed V and J ends, which lost 5 bases and 9 bases, there was a span of 11 bases.

This clonotype was counted only a few times. The chain uses TRBV20-1 and TRBJ1-3; no clear D gene. The CDR3 extends over 14 amino acids. V was trimmed by 2 bases and J by 4 bases, leaving 12 bases between them. The germline gives CDR1 DFQATT, CDR2 SNEGSKA (reference sequence). The CDR3, as DNA: TGCAGTGCTAGAAGACCAGCAGGAGGAAACACCATATATTTT. It codes for CSARRPAGGNTIYF.

The rearrangement joins TRBV12-3 or TRBV12-4 to TRBJ1-2; D may be TRBD1 (5 bases). The V end lost 5 bases, the J end lost 3 bases, and 16 bases lay between the germline ends. This CDR3 has 15 amino acids. CDR3 loop: CASSPYAGPYYGYTF. DNA of the CDR3: TGTGCCAGCAGTCCTTATGCGGGACCTTACTATGGCTACACCTTC.

The chain couples TRBV2 to TRBJ2-4, with D possibly TRBD2 on 6 matching bases. V gave up 6 bases and J gave up 5 bases, with 11 bases separating them. The CDR3 has 13 residues. Germline V gives CDR1 SNHLY, CDR2 FYNNEI. The CDR3: CASSVRRENIQYF. CDR3 bases: TGTGCCAGCAGCGTAAGGAGGGAAAACATTCAGTACTTC.

This clonotype was recorded a few times. In DNA, the CDR3 is TGTGCCAGCAGTTACGACAGGGTTGGAACGGGGCTCTACGAGCAGTACTTC. This sequence encodes CASSYDRVGTGLYEQYF. The chain joins TRBV6-5 to TRBJ2-7; 7 bases match TRBD1. The CDR3 loop spans 17 amino acids. Germline CDR1 and CDR2: MNHEY and SVGAGI. With 2 bases clipped from V and 3 bases from J, the junction kept 13 bases outside the gene matches.

In its sample, this clonotype was seen many times. The V call is TRBV9, the J call TRBJ2-2; TRBD1 matches 7 bases. From germline, CDR1 is SGDLS and CDR2 YYNGEE. V was pared by 3 bases and J by 2 bases, with 7 bases of the junction left unmatched. This CDR3 comprises 16 residues. CDR3 DNA sequence: TGTGCCAGCAGCGAACGACAGGGTGTCAACACCGGGGAGCTGTTTTTT. This sequence encodes CASSERQGVNTGELFF.

This clonotype was observed a few times. The genes are TRBV27 and TRBJ2-7; D is possibly TRBD1 (6 bases). Germline CDR1 and CDR2: MNHEY and SMNVEV (reference sequence). This CDR3 spans 13 amino acids. The germline V and J ends were trimmed by 4 bases and 3 bases, with 10 bases remaining between them. The DNA of the CDR3 is TGTGCCAGCAGTTCTGAGGACAGCTACGAGCAGTACTTC. Residues: CASSSEDSYEQYF.

This clonotype appeared a few times. The chain recombines TRBV20-1 with TRBJ1-5, with D hard to call. Germline V gene lookup returns CDR1 DFQATT and CDR2 SNEGSKA (reference sequence). V gave up 1 base and J gave up 1 base, with 8 bases separating them. The CDR3 length is 14 residues. The CDR3 region has the DNA TGCAGTGCTAGAGGAATCAGCAGCAATCAGCCCCAGCATTTT. Amino acid sequence: CSARGISSNQPQHF.

This chain links TRBV7-2 with TRBJ2-7; D unresolved. V was cut by 1 base and J by 6 bases, with 7 bases left in between. Germline lookup yields CDR1 SGHTA and CDR2 FQGNSA. The CDR3 contains 12 residues. The CDR3 loop is CASSLVPSEQYF. DNA for the CDR3: TGTGCCAGCAGCTTAGTGCCTTCCGAGCAGTACTTC.

This clonotype was counted between two and nine times. This chain joins TRBV12-3 or TRBV12-4 and TRBJ2-2; the match to TRBD2 covers 14 bases. The CDR3 spans 17 residues. Unmatched junction bases numbered 5, after V lost 4 bases and J lost 4 bases. The CDR3 reads CASSSGLAGASTGELFF. In DNA form, the CDR3 reads TGTGCCAGCAGTTCGGGACTAGCGGGAGCTAGCACCGGGGAGCTGTTTTTT.

The chain joins TRBV15 to TRBJ2-3; 7 nucleotides align to TRBD2. Germline CDR1 LNHNV, CDR2 YYDKDF (reference sequence). The CDR3 runs to 13 residues. V shed 1 base and J 7 bases; nucleotides not matched to a gene: 2. The chain's CDR3 is CATSRGGGYTQYF. As DNA, the CDR3 is TGTGCCACCAGCAGAGGGGGGGGGTATACGCAGTATTTT.

This clonotype showed up just a few times. This rearrangement joins TRBV7-8 to TRBJ2-2; D is unclear. CDR3 length: 15 residues. CDR1 and CDR2 (germline): SGHVS, FQNEAQ. Trimming removed 2 bases at V and 5 bases at J, with 12 bases between. The CDR3 loop reads CASSLSSLRTGELFF. The CDR3, as DNA: TGTGCCAGCAGCTTAAGTTCCCTGAGGACCGGGGAGCTGTTTTTT.

Ten or more counts support this clonotype. The CDR3 is CASSPREGAMNTEAFF. DNA for the CDR3: TGTGCCAGCAGTCCCCGGGAGGGGGCTATGAACACTGAAGCTTTCTTT. This chain connects TRBV27 to TRBJ1-1, with 7 bases matching TRBD1. CDR3 size: 16 residues. The V segment lost 5 bases and the J segment 0 bases; nucleotides outside the gene matches: 9. Germline loops: CDR1 MNHEY, CDR2 SMNVEV (reference sequence).

V usage is TRBV5-1 and J usage is TRBJ2-1; maybe TRBD1 (5 bases). Germline loops: CDR1 SGHRS, CDR2 YFSETQ. Trimming left V 3 bases short and J 4 bases short, with 14 bases between. The CDR3 loop spans 15 amino acids. CDR3 loop: CASSSQAATYNEQFF. The CDR3 DNA reads TGCGCCAGCAGCTCACAGGCCGCAACATACAATGAGCAGTTCTTC.

The rearrangement links TRBV28 to TRBJ2-1; D is undetermined. Trimming took off 8 bases at V and 0 bases at J, with 14 bases between the two ends. The CDR3 has 15 amino acids. Germline loops: CDR1 MDHEN, CDR2 SYDVKM. DNA of the CDR3: TGTGCCAGCCTTTGGTCCTGGAGCTCCTACAATGAGCAGTTCTTC. Translation: CASLWSWSSYNEQFF.